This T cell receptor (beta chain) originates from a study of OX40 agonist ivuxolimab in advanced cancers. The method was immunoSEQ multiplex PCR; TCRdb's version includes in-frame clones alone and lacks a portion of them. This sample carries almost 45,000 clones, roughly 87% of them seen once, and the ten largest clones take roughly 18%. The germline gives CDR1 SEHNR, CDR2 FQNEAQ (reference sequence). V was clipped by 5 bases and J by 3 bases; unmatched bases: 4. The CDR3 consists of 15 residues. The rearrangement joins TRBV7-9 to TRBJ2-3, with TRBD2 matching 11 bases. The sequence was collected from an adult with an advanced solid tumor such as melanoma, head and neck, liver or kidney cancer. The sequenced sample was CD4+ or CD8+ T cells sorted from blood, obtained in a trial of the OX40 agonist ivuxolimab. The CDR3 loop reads CASSNSGGATDTQYF. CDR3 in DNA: TGTGCCAGCAGCAATAGCGGGGGGGCGACAGATACGCAGTATTTT.